This TCR beta chain was found in a study of cytomegalovirus exposure and HLA in healthy donors. Those who donated were healthy bone marrow donors. In nominal health when sampled, donors likely had unrecorded immune exposures nonetheless. The PCR made use of 60 Vbeta and 13 Jbeta primers. Generated by immunoSEQ multiplex PCR, the TCRdb table keeps only in-frame clones and is missing some. The table has about 160,000 clones, 81% seen once. Germline V lookup: CDR1 SGHRS, CDR2 YFSETQ. The length of the CDR3 is 14 residues. The V end was cut by 0 bases, the J end by 0 bases, with 4 bases between. This clone was counted between two and nine times. What it binds is not known. Study-level findings and limits: The analysis excluded some indistinguishable V segments, including TRBV6-2 and TRBV6-3.

The rearrangement joins TRBV5-1 to TRBJ1-3; no firm D call. The sequenced sample was PBMCs. The receptor was derived from a woman in her 50s in good health and CMV-seronegative. The CDR3 here is CASSLEHSGNTIYF. The DNA of the CDR3 is TGCGCCAGCAGCTTGGAGCACTCTGGAAACACCATATATTTT.